One and the same sample provided the 11 T cell receptor beta chains below, sequenced in a study of T cells after yellow fever vaccination. TCRdb re-called the 5' RACE reads through MiXCR, storing one row per CDR3 protein. The table has a few hundred thousand distinct CDR3 sequences, roughly 4% seen once. This sample comprised PBMCs, obtained 5 days after the yellow fever booster vaccination. The receptors derive from a man between 18 and 35 years old who received the YFV17D yellow fever vaccine.

This clonotype was observed a few times. This chain links TRBV9 with TRBJ2-5, with 8 positions matching TRBD2. CDR1 is SGDLS, CDR2 YYNGEE, per germline. The CDR3 covers 14 residues. V shed 4 bases and J 4 bases; nucleotides not matched to a gene: 6. The CDR3 sequence: CASSFGSGGETQYF. The DNA of the CDR3 is TGTGCCAGCAGCTTCGGGAGCGGGGGAGAGACCCAGTACTTC.

In this sample, this clonotype turned up many times. This chain joins TRBV7-2 and TRBJ2-7; D call uncertain. The CDR3 spans 17 residues. Trimming removed 0 bases at V and 2 bases at J, with 17 bases between. Germline values: CDR1 SGHTA, CDR2 FQGNSA. CDR3 nucleotide sequence: TGTGCCAGCAGCTTAGCGCTAAACCCCCGGACCACCTACGAGCAGTACTTC. Amino acid sequence: CASSLALNPRTTYEQYF.

The sample holds a few counts of this clonotype. V is TRBV14 and J is TRBJ1-1; D call uncertain. Germline V gene lookup returns CDR1 SGHDN and CDR2 FVKESK. This CDR3 comprises 13 residues. V was cut by 1 base and J by 4 bases, with 7 bases left in between. The CDR3 loop reads CASSQGPTTEAFF. CDR3 DNA sequence: TGTGCCAGCAGCCAAGGCCCCACCACTGAAGCTTTCTTT.

This clonotype was found a few times. The chain links TRBV5-4 to TRBJ2-3; either TRBD1 or TRBD2 may supply D (5 bases each). V lost 4 bases and J lost 1, with 16 bases in between. CDR1 SGHNT and CDR2 YYREEE come from the germline V gene (reference sequence). The CDR3 covers 16 residues. CDR3 sequence (DNA): TGTGCCAGCAGCCCCGGGAAGGCCAGGGGCACAGATACGCAGTATTTT. Its translation: CASSPGKARGTDTQYF.

At least ten counts were recorded for this clonotype. This rearrangement joins TRBV10-3 to TRBJ1-1, with 7 bases aligning to TRBD1. The V segment lost 2 bases and the J segment 1 base; nucleotides outside the gene matches: 7. The CDR3 loop spans 16 amino acids. Per the germline V gene, CDR1 is ENHRY and CDR2 is SYGVKD. In DNA form, the CDR3 reads TGTGCCATCAGTGAGGAAGGGGCAGGGGGGAACACTGAAGCTTTCTTT. Its translation: CAISEEGAGGNTEAFF.

The CDR3 DNA reads as TGTGCCACCGACTTCGGGAGCAATCAGCCCCAGCATTTT. This translates into CATDFGSNQPQHF. V and J are TRBV19 and TRBJ1-5, with D uncertain. Trimming removed 10 bases from V and 1 base from J, with 11 bases in between. Germline V CDR1 and CDR2: LNHDA, SQIVND (reference sequence). The CDR3 runs to 13 residues.

This clonotype was detected only a few times. This sequence joins TRBV7-2 and TRBJ2-2; no clear D. Germline V lookup: CDR1 SGHTA, CDR2 FQGNSA. The CDR3 runs 14 residues. V was trimmed by 5 bases and J by 4 bases, leaving 11 bases between them. DNA of the CDR3: TGTGCCAGCAGCCATCTAGTTGGCACCGGGGAGCTGTTTTTT. It yields the protein CASSHLVGTGELFF.

This chain connects TRBV5-4 to TRBJ1-2; D is uncertain. The germline gives CDR1 SGHNT, CDR2 YYREEE (reference sequence). Trimming pared 6 bases from V and 5 bases from J, leaving 17 bases between. This CDR3 spans 14 amino acids. The CDR3 reads CASTLRQNPYGYTF. DNA of the CDR3: TGTGCCAGCACCCTGCGGCAGAATCCGTATGGCTACACCTTC.

This clonotype was counted many times. V and J are TRBV3-1 and TRBJ2-1, with 8 bases that match TRBD1. V lost 4 bases and J lost 6; bases outside the gene matches: 8. The CDR3 totals 15 residues. Germline assignment: CDR1 LGHDT and CDR2 YNNKEL (reference sequence). The CDR3 bases are TGTGCCAGCAGCCCGGACAGGGTAATTCTCAATGAGCAGTTCTTC. As protein: CASSPDRVILNEQFF.

This clonotype occurred many times. The chain recombines TRBV5-4 with TRBJ2-4; D remains unclear. CDR1 and CDR2 (germline): SGHNT, YYREEE (reference sequence). The CDR3 contains 14 residues. The ends were cut back, 0 bases at V and 7 bases at J, with 11 bases in the middle. The CDR3 DNA reads as TGTGCCAGCAGCTTGGCGGGTGGGGTGAACATTCAGTACTTC. It encodes CASSLAGGVNIQYF.

A remark on this clonotype: A much larger clone is a single base away; this may be a read error. The chain is built from TRBV28 and TRBJ2-5; tentatively, D is TRBD2 (7 bases). The CDR3 length is 13 residues. Germline lookup yields CDR1 MDHEN and CDR2 SYDVKM. The DNA of the CDR3 is TGTGCCAGCAGTTTGGGGGGGGCGTGGACCAAGTACTTC. Protein sequence: CASSLGGAWTKYF.